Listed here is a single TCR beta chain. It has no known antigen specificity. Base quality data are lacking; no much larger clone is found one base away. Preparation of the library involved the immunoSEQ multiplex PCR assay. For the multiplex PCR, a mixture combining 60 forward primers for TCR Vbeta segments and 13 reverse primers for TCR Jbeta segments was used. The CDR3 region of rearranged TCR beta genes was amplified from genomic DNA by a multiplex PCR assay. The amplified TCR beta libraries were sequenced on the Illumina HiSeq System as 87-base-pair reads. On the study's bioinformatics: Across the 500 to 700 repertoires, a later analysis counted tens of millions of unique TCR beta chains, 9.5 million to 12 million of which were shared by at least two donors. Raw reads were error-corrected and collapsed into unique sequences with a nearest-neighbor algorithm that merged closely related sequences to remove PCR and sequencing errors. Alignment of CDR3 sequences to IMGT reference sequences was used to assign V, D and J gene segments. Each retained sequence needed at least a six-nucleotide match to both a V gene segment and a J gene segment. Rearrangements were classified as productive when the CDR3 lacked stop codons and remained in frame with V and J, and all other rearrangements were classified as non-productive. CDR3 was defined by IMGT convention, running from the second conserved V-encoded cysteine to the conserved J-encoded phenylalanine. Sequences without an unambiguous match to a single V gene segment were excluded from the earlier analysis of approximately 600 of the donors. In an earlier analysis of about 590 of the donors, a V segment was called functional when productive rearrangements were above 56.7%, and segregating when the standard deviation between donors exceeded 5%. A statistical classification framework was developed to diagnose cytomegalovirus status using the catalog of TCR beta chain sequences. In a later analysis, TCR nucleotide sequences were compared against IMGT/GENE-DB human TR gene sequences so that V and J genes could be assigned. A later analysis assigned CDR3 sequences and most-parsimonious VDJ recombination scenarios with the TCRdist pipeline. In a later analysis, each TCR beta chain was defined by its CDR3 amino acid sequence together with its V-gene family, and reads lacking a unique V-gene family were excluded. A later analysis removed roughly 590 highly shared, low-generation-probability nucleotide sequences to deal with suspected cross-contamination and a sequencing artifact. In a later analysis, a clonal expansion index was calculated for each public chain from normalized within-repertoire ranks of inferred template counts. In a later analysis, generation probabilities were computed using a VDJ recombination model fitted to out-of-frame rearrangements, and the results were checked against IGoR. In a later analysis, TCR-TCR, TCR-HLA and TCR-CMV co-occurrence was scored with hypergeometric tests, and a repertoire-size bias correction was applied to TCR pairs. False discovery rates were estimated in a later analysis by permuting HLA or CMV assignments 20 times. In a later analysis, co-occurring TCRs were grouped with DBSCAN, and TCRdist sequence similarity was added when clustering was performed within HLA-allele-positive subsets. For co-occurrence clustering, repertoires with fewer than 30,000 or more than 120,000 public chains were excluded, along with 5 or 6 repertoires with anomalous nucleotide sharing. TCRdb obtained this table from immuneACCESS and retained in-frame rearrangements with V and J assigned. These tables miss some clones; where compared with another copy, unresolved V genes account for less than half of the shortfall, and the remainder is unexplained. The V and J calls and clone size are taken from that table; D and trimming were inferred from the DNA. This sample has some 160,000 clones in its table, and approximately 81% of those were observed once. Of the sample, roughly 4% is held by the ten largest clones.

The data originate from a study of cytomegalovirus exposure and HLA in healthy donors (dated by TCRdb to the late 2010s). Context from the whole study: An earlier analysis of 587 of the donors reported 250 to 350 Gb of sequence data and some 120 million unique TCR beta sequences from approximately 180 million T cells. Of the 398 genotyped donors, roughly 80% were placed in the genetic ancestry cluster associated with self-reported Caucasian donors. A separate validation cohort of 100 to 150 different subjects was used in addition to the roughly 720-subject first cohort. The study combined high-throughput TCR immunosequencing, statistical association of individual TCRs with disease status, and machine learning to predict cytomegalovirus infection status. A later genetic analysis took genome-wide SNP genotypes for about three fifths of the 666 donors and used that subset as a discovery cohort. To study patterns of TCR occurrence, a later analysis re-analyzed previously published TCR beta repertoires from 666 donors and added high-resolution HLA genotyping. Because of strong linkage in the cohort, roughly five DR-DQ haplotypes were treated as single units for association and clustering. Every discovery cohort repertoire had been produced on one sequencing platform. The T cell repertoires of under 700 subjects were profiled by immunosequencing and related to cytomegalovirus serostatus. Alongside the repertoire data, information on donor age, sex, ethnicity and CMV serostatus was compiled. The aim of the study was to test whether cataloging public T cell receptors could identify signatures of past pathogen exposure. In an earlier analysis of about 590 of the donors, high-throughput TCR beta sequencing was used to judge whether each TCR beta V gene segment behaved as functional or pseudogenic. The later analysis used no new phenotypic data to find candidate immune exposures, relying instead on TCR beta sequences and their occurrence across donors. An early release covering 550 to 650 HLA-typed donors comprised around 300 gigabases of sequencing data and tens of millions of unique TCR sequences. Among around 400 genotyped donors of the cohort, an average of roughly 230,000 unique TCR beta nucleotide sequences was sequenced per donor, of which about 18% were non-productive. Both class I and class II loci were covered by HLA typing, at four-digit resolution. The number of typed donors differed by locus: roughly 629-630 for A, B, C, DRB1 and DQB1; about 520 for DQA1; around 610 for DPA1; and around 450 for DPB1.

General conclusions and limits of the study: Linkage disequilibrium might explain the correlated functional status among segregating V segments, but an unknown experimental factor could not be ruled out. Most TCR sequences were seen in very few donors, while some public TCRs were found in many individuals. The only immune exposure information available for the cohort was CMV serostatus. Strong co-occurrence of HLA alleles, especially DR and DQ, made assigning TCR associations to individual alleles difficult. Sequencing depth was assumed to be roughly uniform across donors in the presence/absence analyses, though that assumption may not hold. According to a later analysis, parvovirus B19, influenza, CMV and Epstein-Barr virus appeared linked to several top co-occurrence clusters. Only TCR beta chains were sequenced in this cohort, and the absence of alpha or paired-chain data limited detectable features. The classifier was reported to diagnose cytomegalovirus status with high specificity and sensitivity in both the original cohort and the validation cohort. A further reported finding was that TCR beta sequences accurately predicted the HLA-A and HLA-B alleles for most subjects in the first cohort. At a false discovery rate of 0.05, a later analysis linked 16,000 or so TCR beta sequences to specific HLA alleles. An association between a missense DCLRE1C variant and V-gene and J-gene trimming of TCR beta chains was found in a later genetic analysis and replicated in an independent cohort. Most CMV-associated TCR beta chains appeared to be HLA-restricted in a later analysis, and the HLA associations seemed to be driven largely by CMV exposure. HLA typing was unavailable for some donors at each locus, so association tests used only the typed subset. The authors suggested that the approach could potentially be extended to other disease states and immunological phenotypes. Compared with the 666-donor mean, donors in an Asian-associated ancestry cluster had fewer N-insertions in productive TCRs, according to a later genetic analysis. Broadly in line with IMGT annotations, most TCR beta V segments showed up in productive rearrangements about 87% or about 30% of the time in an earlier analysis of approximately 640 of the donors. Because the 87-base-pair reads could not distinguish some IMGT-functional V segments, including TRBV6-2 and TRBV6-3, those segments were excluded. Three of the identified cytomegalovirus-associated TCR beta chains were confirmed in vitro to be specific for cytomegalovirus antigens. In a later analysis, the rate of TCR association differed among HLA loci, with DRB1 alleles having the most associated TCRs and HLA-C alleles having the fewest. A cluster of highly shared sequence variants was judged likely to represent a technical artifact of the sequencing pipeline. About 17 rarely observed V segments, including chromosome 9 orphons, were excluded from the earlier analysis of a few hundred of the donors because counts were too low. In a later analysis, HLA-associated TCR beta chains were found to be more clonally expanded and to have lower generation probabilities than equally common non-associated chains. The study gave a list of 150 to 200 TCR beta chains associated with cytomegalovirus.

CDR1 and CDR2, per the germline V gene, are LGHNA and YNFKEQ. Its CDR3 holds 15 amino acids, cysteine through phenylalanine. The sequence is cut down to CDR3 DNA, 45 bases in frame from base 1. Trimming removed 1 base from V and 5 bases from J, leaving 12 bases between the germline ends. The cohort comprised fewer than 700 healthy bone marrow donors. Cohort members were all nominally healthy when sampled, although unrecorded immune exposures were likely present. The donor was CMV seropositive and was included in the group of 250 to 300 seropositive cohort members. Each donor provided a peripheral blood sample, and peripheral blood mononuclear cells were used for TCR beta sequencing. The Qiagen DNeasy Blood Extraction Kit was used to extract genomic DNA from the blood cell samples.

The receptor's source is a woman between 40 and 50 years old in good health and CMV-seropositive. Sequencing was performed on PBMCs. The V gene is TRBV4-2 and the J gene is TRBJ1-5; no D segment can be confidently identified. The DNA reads TGTGCCAGCAGCCAAGGAGGTACTAAATATCAGCCCCAGCATTTT. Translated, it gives CASSQGGTKYQPQHF.